This TCR beta chain was retrieved from a study of cytomegalovirus exposure and HLA in healthy donors. Study-wide results and caveats: Rare TCR sequences predominated, though certain public TCRs were found in many donors. In a later analysis, TCR beta V- and J-gene trimming showed a link to a missense DCLRE1C variant. A list of 164 TCR beta chains associated with cytomegalovirus was given.

13 Jbeta primers and 60 Vbeta primers were used for the PCR. Original analysis: In a later analysis, of 79 million or so unique beta chains, approximately 10 million appeared in at least two donors. Sequencing was performed with immunoSEQ multiplex PCR; in TCRdb, only in-frame clones are kept and a portion is missing. V, J and clone size are those of that table, while D and trimming were read from the DNA. Of some 150,000 clones in the sample, around 81% were seen once. About this clone: Its antigen is still unknown.

Germline V gene data show CDR1 as SGHRS and CDR2 as YFSETQ. The junction had 6 bases not matched to a gene; V was cut back by 5 bases and J by 2 bases. The CDR3 has 14 residues. The receptor was isolated from a woman younger than 30 in good health and CMV-seropositive. Material: PBMCs. The chain recombines TRBV5-1 with TRBJ1-1; 7 bases line up with TRBD1. The CDR3 here is CASRPGQVNTEAFF. The CDR3 DNA is TGCGCCAGCAGGCCCGGACAGGTTAACACTGAAGCTTTCTTT.